Shown below are 20 T cell receptor beta chains from a single sample sequenced in a study of cytomegalovirus exposure and HLA in healthy donors. This PCR relied on a set of 60 Vbeta primers and 13 Jbeta primers. Data came from immunoSEQ multiplex PCR; TCRdb stores just in-frame clones and leaves some out. The sample carries tens of thousands of clones, around four fifths recorded once. The sample consisted of PBMCs. These receptors all come from a woman in her forties in good health and CMV-seropositive.

The chain joins TRBV5-6 to TRBJ2-1; 7 positions agree with TRBD1. Germline CDR1 SGHDT, CDR2 YYEEEE. The junction had 1 base not matched to a gene; V was cut back by 3 bases and J by 1 base. The CDR3 spans 14 residues. The CDR3 nucleotides read TGTGCCAGCAGCTCGGGACAGTCCTACAATGAGCAGTTCTTC. Amino acids: CASSSGQSYNEQFF. Using reference TRBV5-6 and TRBJ2-1 for the parts outside the CDR3, the full variable domain is DAGVTQSPTHLIKTRGQQVTLRCSPKSGHDTVSWYQQALGQGPQFIFQYYEEEERQRGNFPDRFSGHQFPNYSSELNVNALLLGDSALYLCASSSGQSYNEQFFGPGTRLTVL.

The genes are TRBV5-8 and TRBJ1-5, with 8 positions matching TRBD1. After removal of 4 bases from V and 6 bases from J, the junction contained 12 bases not matched to a gene. Germline loops: CDR1 SGHTS, CDR2 YDEGEE. This CDR3 spans 16 amino acids. Here the CDR3 reads CASSGISTGGFQPQHF. DNA for the CDR3: TGTGCCAGCAGCGGAATTAGCACAGGGGGATTTCAGCCCCAGCATTTT.

J is TRBJ2-2 and V is TRBV7-2, with 9 bases lining up with TRBD1. Germline assignment: CDR1 SGHTA and CDR2 FQGNSA. V was pared by 2 bases and J by 5 bases, with 3 bases of the junction left unmatched. The CDR3 spans 15 residues. The CDR3 bases are TGTGCCAGCAGCTTAACGGGACAGGGAACCGGGGAGCTGTTTTTT. It translates to CASSLTGQGTGELFF.

The chain links TRBV7-2 to TRBJ2-1; the D gene is possibly TRBD1 (5 bases). This CDR3 region has 12 residues. V dropped 6 bases and J dropped 9 bases, with 12 bases sitting between them. Germline values: CDR1 SGHTA, CDR2 FQGNSA. CDR3 sequence: CASSYQGIEQFF. CDR3 DNA sequence: TGTGCCAGCAGTTACCAGGGAATTGAGCAGTTCTTC.

The rearrangement uses TRBV5-6 and TRBJ2-7, with D maybe TRBD1 (6 bases). V was shortened by 4 bases and J by 3 bases, with 11 bases between the two germline ends. Germline V gene lookup returns CDR1 SGHDT and CDR2 YYEEEE. This CDR3 region has 13 residues. CDR3 residues: CASSPQGIYEQYF. CDR3 DNA sequence: TGTGCCAGCAGCCCACAGGGTATCTACGAGCAGTACTTC. The full variable domain, its missing parts supplied by reference TRBV5-6 and TRBJ2-7, is DAGVTQSPTHLIKTRGQQVTLRCSPKSGHDTVSWYQQALGQGPQFIFQYYEEEERQRGNFPDRFSGHQFPNYSSELNVNALLLGDSALYLCASSPQGIYEQYFGPGTRLTVT.

The chain employs TRBV4-1 and TRBJ2-2; TRBD1 matches at 7 bases. The germline gives CDR1 MGHRA, CDR2 YSYEKL. V trimming: 6 bases; J trimming: 0 bases; junction bases outside the gene matches: 7. There are 16 residues in the CDR3. The CDR3 DNA follows: TGCGCCAGCAGTTCTCCGGGACAGTCGAACACCGGGGAGCTGTTTTTT. Translation gives CASSSPGQSNTGELFF.

V is TRBV19 and J is TRBJ2-2; a possible D gene is TRBD1 (6 bases). Germline V gene lookup returns CDR1 LNHDA and CDR2 SQIVND (reference sequence). This CDR3 spans 15 amino acids. V was trimmed by 1 base and J by 2 bases, leaving 8 bases between them. In DNA, the CDR3 is TGTGCCAGTAGTATAGTCAGGGGAAACACCGGGGAGCTGTTTTTT. Its translation: CASSIVRGNTGELFF.

This chain joins TRBV15 and TRBJ2-4; D is possibly TRBD2 (6 bases). The CDR3 has 15 residues. The germline gives CDR1 LNHNV, CDR2 YYDKDF (reference sequence). The V and J ends lost 3 bases and 9 bases respectively, with 18 bases between them. The CDR3 nucleotides are TGTGCCACCAGCAGGGTATTCGGGACTTCTCTCATTCAGTACTTC. This sequence encodes CATSRVFGTSLIQYF.

This clone was seen a single time. The CDR3 is CASSIGENTEAFF. The CDR3 coding sequence is TGTGCCAGTAGTATCGGGGAGAACACTGAAGCTTTCTTT. The rearrangement links TRBV19 to TRBJ1-1; D remains ambiguous. The germline V gene encodes CDR1 LNHDA and CDR2 SQIVND (reference sequence). V was clipped by 3 bases and J by 1 base, with 6 bases between them. The CDR3 runs 13 residues. Filled out from reference TRBV19 and TRBJ1-1, the complete variable domain reads DGGITQSPKYLFRKEGQNVTLSCEQNLNHDAMYWYRQDPGQGLRLIYYSQIVNDFQKGDIAEGYSVSREKKESFPLTVTSAQKNPTAFYLCASSIGENTEAFFGQGTRLTVV.

This chain links TRBV19 with TRBJ1-5; 7 nucleotides match TRBD1. Germline-derived CDR1 and CDR2 are LNHDA and SQIVND (reference sequence). With 3 bases clipped from V and 5 bases from J, the junction kept 10 bases outside the gene matches. The CDR3 is 16 amino acids. In DNA form, the CDR3 reads TGTGCCAGTAGTATGGGTCAGCAGGGGGGCTATCAGCCCCAGCATTTT. This gives the protein CASSMGQQGGYQPQHF.

This clone is termed medium-sized. V usage is TRBV2 and J usage is TRBJ1-5; the match to TRBD1 covers 9 bases. The trim removed 6 bases at V and 5 bases at J, leaving 5 bases unmatched. The CDR3 contains 14 residues. Germline CDR1 reads SNHLY; CDR2 reads FYNNEI. The CDR3 DNA is TGTGCCAGCAGCCCCGGGACAGGGTATCAGCCCCAGCATTTT. Its translation: CASSPGTGYQPQHF.

The CDR3 nucleotides read TGTGCCAGCAGTTACATGGGGACAGTAAATTCACCCCTCCACTTT. It encodes CASSYMGTVNSPLHF. This chain connects TRBV6-5 to TRBJ1-6; 7 nucleotides line up with TRBD1. V lost 2 bases to trimming and J lost 7 bases; unmatched junction nucleotides: 5. This CDR3 spans 15 amino acids. Germline V lookup: CDR1 MNHEY, CDR2 SVGAGI.

The chain is built from TRBV15 and TRBJ1-4, with D maybe TRBD1 (6 bases). The CDR3 is 14 amino acids. Per the germline V gene, CDR1 is LNHNV and CDR2 is YYDKDF (reference sequence). Trimming pared 3 bases from V and 6 bases from J, leaving 11 bases between. CDR3: CATSRAGADEKLFF. The DNA of the CDR3 is TGTGCCACCAGCAGGGCAGGGGCAGATGAAAAACTGTTTTTT. Based on the CDR3 plus reference TRBV15 and TRBJ1-4, the full variable domain is DAMVIQNPRYQVTQFGKPVTLSCSQTLNHNVMYWYQQKSSQAPKLLFHYYDKDFNNEADTPDNFQSRRPNTSFCFLDIRSPGLGDTAMYLCATSRAGADEKLFFGSGTQLSVL.

The chain joins TRBV27 to TRBJ2-3, with 9 bases fitting TRBD1. The trim removed 0 bases at V and 6 bases at J, leaving 4 bases unmatched. The germline V gene encodes CDR1 MNHEY and CDR2 SMNVEV (reference sequence). There are 15 residues in the CDR3. This CDR3 reads CASSLSDRGMDTQYF. DNA of the CDR3: TGTGCCAGCAGTTTATCGGACAGGGGTATGGATACGCAGTATTTT.

This chain links TRBV27 with TRBJ2-3, with 9 bases aligning to TRBD1. CDR1 and CDR2 from the germline V gene are MNHEY and SMNVEV (reference sequence). V shed 5 bases and J 3 bases; nucleotides not matched to a gene: 3. CDR3 length: 14 residues. CDR3 nucleotide sequence: TGTGCCAGCAGTCCTGGACAGGGGACAGATACGCAGTATTTT. This gives the protein CASSPGQGTDTQYF.

The gene calls are TRBV10-1 and TRBJ2-1; 8 bases line up with TRBD1. V was clipped by 6 bases and J by 7 bases; unmatched bases: 11. Germline V gives CDR1 WNHNN, CDR2 SYGVQD (reference sequence). The CDR3 loop spans 15 amino acids. The CDR3 region is CASSKPGQDRNEQFF. The CDR3 nucleotides are TGCGCCAGCAGCAAGCCGGGACAGGATAGAAATGAGCAGTTCTTC.

The chain carries TRBV28 and TRBJ2-7; 7 bases align to TRBD1. The length of the CDR3 is 12 residues. Germline CDR1 reads MDHEN; CDR2 reads SYDVKM. Losses at the gene ends were 7 bases for V and 6 bases for J; bases not matched to a gene: 6. The CDR3 region is CASNPTGFEQYF. In nucleotides, the CDR3 is TGTGCCAGCAACCCGACAGGGTTCGAGCAGTACTTC.

This rearrangement joins TRBV30 to TRBJ1-1; 10 bases map to TRBD1. V lost 1 base, J lost 8 bases, and 10 bases stayed unmatched. CDR3 length: 15 residues. CDR1 is GTSNPN and CDR2 is SVGIG in the germline V gene (reference sequence). In nucleotides, the CDR3 is TGTGCCTGGAGTGGACAGGGGGCGAGGGCCGGGGAAGCTTTCTTT. This encodes CAWSGQGARAGEAFF. The full variable domain, its missing parts supplied by reference TRBV30 and TRBJ1-1, is SQTIHQWPATLVQPVGSPLSLECTVEGTSNPNLYWYRQAAGRGLQLLFYSVGIGQISSEVPQNLSASRPQDRQFILSSKKLLLSDSGFYLCAWSGQGARAGEAFFGQGTRLTVV.

The chain carries TRBV2 and TRBJ1-2, with a possible D match to TRBD1 (5 bases). The germline V and J ends were trimmed by 8 bases and 4 bases, with 17 bases remaining between them. The CDR3 length is 14 residues. In germline, CDR1 is SNHLY, CDR2 FYNNEI. The CDR3 coding sequence is TGTGCCAGCCGAACCGACAGTAGGGTCTATGGCTACACCTTC. Translation: CASRTDSRVYGYTF.

The CDR3 DNA sequence: TGTGCCAGTACCGACAGGACATCGAACACTGAAGCTTTCTTT. It codes for CASTDRTSNTEAFF. The rearrangement joins TRBV19 to TRBJ1-1; D possibly corresponds to TRBD1 (6 bases). The germline gives CDR1 LNHDA, CDR2 SQIVND (reference sequence). The CDR3 consists of 14 residues. With 7 bases removed from V and 1 base from J, the gap between germline ends came to 13 bases.